This T cell receptor (beta chain) originates from a study of shared clonotypes between healthy human individuals (dated by TCRdb to about 2020). Context from the whole study: Three men and a couple of women, aged 18 to 49 years, made up the cohort. Different laboratories and diverse techniques were used to prepare libraries and sequence TCR repertoires, to increase sequencing depth and limit assay-specific biases. To estimate repertoire size and how much clonotypes are shared between individuals, the study performed deep sequencing of blood TCR repertoires from 4 to 6 healthy adults. For each donor, CD4 naive and CD4 memory were each run on three plates, CD8 naive on two plates, and CD8 memory on one plate. Per donor, leukapheresis produced somewhere between about 0.94 and 9 billion PBMCs.

Study-wide findings and limitations: Only blood was sampled, and tissue TCR repertoires likely differ from those in blood. Rarefaction of sorted-subset datasets indicated incomplete sequencing despite the large sequencing depth. Pairwise subsampling led to the expectation that sequencing depth would affect the degree of clonotype sharing among donors. Because the study included a small number of donors, the genetic and exposure-history diversity represented was limited. Estimated clonotype richness was generally larger for naive than for memory subsets. Compared with non-shared clonotypes, the clonotypes found in all four sorted-subset donors had higher generation probabilities. About 4.5% of naive CD4, 3.5% of naive CD8, approximately 2.2% of memory CD4, and 0.4% of memory CD8 clonotypes were shared across several donors.

Trimming takes 3 bases off V and 6 bases off J; junction bases not matched to a gene: 13. From a lookup of the germline V gene (reference sequence), CDR1 and CDR2 are LNHNV and YYDKDF. CDR3 length: 17 amino acids, cysteine to phenylalanine. Of all the DNA, just the CDR3 is kept, 51 bases in frame from base 1. Concerning this clone itself: Its binding antigen is unknown. No clone much larger than this one lies a single base away; base qualities are absent.

Healthy HIV-negative adults with no recently reported acute infections or vaccinations were included as donors. Only Caucasian adults living in Nashville, Tennessee, USA were represented among the donors. CD4+ T cells were enriched by magnetic negative selection; naive cells were then positively selected on CD45RA, and the negative fraction formed the memory subset. After blood collection by leukapheresis, PBMCs were isolated using Ficoll-Histopaque density gradient centrifugation and then cryopreserved in the vapor phase of liquid nitrogen. Purity and quantity of every magnetically sorted T cell population were checked by analytical flow cytometry. Genomic DNA was isolated from each sorted fraction and quantified by UV absorbance on a Nanodrop 2000c. Using the deep immunoSEQ assay, TCR CDR3 regions were amplified from genomic DNA by multiplex PCR. Extracted genomic DNA from each cell subset was spread evenly across all wells of several immunoSEQ 96-well plates, with each plate serving as a replicate. For sorted subsets, around 0.2 ug genomic DNA, equal to 25,000 to 35,000 T cell genomes, was loaded into each replicate PCR. Purified libraries were measured with a Qubit 3.0 fluorometer, size-checked on a Bioanalyzer 2100, and measured again with the KAPA Library Quantification kit. Every immunoSEQ 96-well plate was sequenced on a dedicated single-read 150-cycle Illumina NextSeq 550 flow cell. As for the original processing: Because the immunoSEQ output held only junctional sequences and lacked quality scores, the filtering could not match the filtering applied to full-length reads. To assign V/J genes and CDR3, sequences were annotated against IMGT germline references using PyIR, a Python wrapper for IgBLAST v1.9. Reads with weak V/J assignments (E-value above 1e-6), missing CDR3, stop codons, out-of-frame junctions, or ambiguous translated residues were removed. V3J clonotypes were defined as sequences sharing the same inferred V gene, J gene, and CDR3 amino acid sequence. To compute the percentage overlap between repertoires, the number of shared unique clonotypes was divided by the size of the smaller repertoire. RTK rarefaction, the Chao1 estimator, and Recon v2.1 estimates of unobserved clonotypes were used to assess repertoire richness. OLGA was used to compute generation probabilities for all TCRbeta clonotypes that the gDNA method yielded from a handful of donors. TCRdb stores this immuneACCESS table with in-frame sequences only. Part of the clones is absent; in the studies checked, under half of the shortfall reflects unresolved V genes, and no reason is known for the rest. That table furnishes V, J and clone size, whereas the DNA furnished D and trimming. This sample has 2 million to 2.5 million clones in its table, and around 95% of those were observed once. 0.13% of the sample lies in the top ten.

The sequence derives from a man in his late teens or twenties in good health. This chain joins TRBV15 to TRBJ2-2; 7 of the junction bases match TRBD1. The source material was naive CD4+ T cells sorted from blood. The cell subset or site label, read with the paper, signifies: CD45RA+ positively selected. The DNA sequence is given as TGTGCCACCAGCAGGGCGAGGACAGGAAAAGTGTCCGGGGAGCTGTTTTTT. Its translation is CATSRARTGKVSGELFF.